This TCR beta chain was identified during a study of T cells in Graves' hyperthyroidism and ophthalmopathy. About this clonotype itself: Its antigen is not known.

Uncontrolled infection, other autoimmune disease, pregnancy and lactation each barred patients from inclusion. PBMCs were collected from a roughly 9.7 ml volume of fresh peripheral blood. Amplified TCR beta CDR3 regions derived from RNA transcripts. A first-round RT-PCR of the TCR CDR3 used the HTBI primer set. A single record per CDR3 protein comes from TCRdb applying MiXCR to the multiplex PCR reads. The sample carries some 360,000 distinct CDR3 sequences, 11% to 15% recorded once. From germline, CDR1 is MNHNS and CDR2 SASEGT. The CDR3 sequence is 17 residues long. V lost 4 bases and J 0 bases, leaving 16 bases between the germline ends. Overall study results and limits: Most clonotypes expanded in thyroid above 0.001 were likewise present in blood.

The gene calls are TRBV6-1 and TRBJ1-5; D is perhaps TRBD1 (5 bases). Specimen: blood. This receptor was obtained from a woman aged 55-69 years with Graves' hyperthyroidism. CDR3: CASSAYKGTSSNQPQHF. As DNA, the CDR3 is TGTGCCAGCAGTGCCTACAAAGGGACCTCTAGCAATCAGCCCCAGCATTTT.